This T cell receptor (beta chain) was sequenced for a study of immune cell composition in non-small cell lung cancer. Findings and caveats of the study: 60% to 80% of squamous and around 35% of adenocarcinoma cases had tumour-associated clones >0.5%. Top 10 clone scores and clonality were higher in squamous than adenocarcinoma.

V lost 8 bases and J 9 bases, leaving 18 bases between the germline ends. The CDR3 is 14 amino acids. There are a few counts of this clone. The antigen is not known. This table comes from immunoSEQ multiplex PCR, and its TCRdb copy is limited to in-frame clones, with some not included. The sample includes about 7,600 clones, just under 80% seen only once; the top ten take approximately 12%. The source material was lung tumor tissue. The clonotype comes from a human donor with non-small cell lung cancer. The chain couples TRBV5-3 to TRBJ1-6; TRBD1 might be the D (5 bases). TRBV5-3 is placed among ORFs of uncertain function. CDR3 DNA: TGTGCCAGCACCCGAGGGCAGGGAGGTTCACCCCTCCACTTT. It specifies CASTRGQGGSPLHF.